One and the same sample provided the 24 T cell receptor beta chains below, sequenced in a study of blood T cell repertoires in COVID-19. Assay: immunoSEQ multiplex PCR; the TCRdb copy retains only in-frame clones and omits some. The sample lists 200,000 to 250,000 clones, almost 85% occurring once. Specimen: PBMCs or T cells enriched from blood (not recorded which). These receptors were collected from a man aged 35-49 years who had recovered from COVID-19.

Points on this clone: Other DNA sequences of this sample code for an identical CDR3. The J gene is TRBJ2-5, the V gene TRBV18; TRBD2 matches 9 bases. Germline lookup yields CDR1 KGHSH and CDR2 LQKENI. V gave up 2 bases and J gave up 2 bases; unmatched junction bases: 0. The CDR3 covers 14 residues. The CDR3 coding sequence is TGTGCCAGCTCACCAACTAGCGGGCAAGAGACCCAGTACTTC. Translating it yields CASSPTSGQETQYF.

This sequence joins TRBV19 and TRBJ1-5, with D tentatively TRBD1 (5 bases). Germline CDR1 is LNHDA and CDR2 is SQIVND (reference sequence). This CDR3 comprises 13 residues. Trimming left V 11 bases short and J 4 bases short, with 15 bases between. Here the CDR3 reads CAGGSRQNQPQHF. CDR3 bases: TGTGCCGGGGGGAGTAGACAGAATCAGCCCCAGCATTTT. Based on the CDR3 plus reference TRBV19 and TRBJ1-5, the full variable domain is DGGITQSPKYLFRKEGQNVTLSCEQNLNHDAMYWYRQDPGQGLRLIYYSQIVNDFQKGDIAEGYSVSREKKESFPLTVTSAQKNPTAFYLCAGGSRQNQPQHFGDGTRLSIL.

V and J are TRBV15 and TRBJ1-3; 7 bases match TRBD1. This CDR3 spans 16 amino acids. Trimming removed 3 bases from V and 0 bases from J; junction bases left unmatched: 5. The germline gives CDR1 LNHNV, CDR2 YYDKDF (reference sequence). CDR3 loop: CATSRDRDSSGNTIYF. As DNA, the CDR3 is TGTGCCACCAGCAGGGACCGGGACAGCTCTGGAAACACCATATATTTT.

The chain carries TRBV5-1 and TRBJ1-6; D remains unclear. This CDR3 is built from 14 residues. Germline V lookup: CDR1 SGHRS, CDR2 YFSETQ. V was cut by 2 bases and J by 7 bases, with 10 bases left in between. The CDR3 here is CASSFSNTNSPLHF. In nucleotides, the CDR3 is TGCGCCAGCAGCTTTTCAAACACGAATTCACCCCTCCACTTT.

The chain's CDR3 is CASSSFSGTYEQYF. CDR3 coding DNA: TGTGCCAGCAGTTCGTTTTCCGGGACCTACGAGCAGTACTTC. This chain connects TRBV6-5 to TRBJ2-7; D is possibly TRBD2 (5 bases). This CDR3 contains 14 residues. In germline, CDR1 is MNHEY, CDR2 SVGAGI. V lost 4 bases, J lost 2 bases, and 12 bases lay in between.

The chain links TRBV3-1 (or the pseudogene TRBV3-2) to TRBJ2-5, with D uncertain. Germline V gives CDR1 LGHDT, CDR2 YNNKEL (reference sequence). Trimming took 1 base from V and 3 from J, leaving 9 bases between them. The CDR3 length is 14 residues. CDR3 nucleotides: TGTGCCAGCAGCCAAGTCACCCCAGAAGAGACCCAGTACTTC. Translation gives CASSQVTPEETQYF.

In this sample, this clone turned up a few times. J is TRBJ2-7 and V is TRBV4-1; D ambiguous. The germline V gene has CDR1 MGHRA and CDR2 YSYEKL. V gave up 2 bases and J gave up 2 bases, with 10 bases separating them. The length of the CDR3 is 14 residues. CDR3 bases: TGCGCCAGCAGCCAACCCGGTCTAACCTACGAGCAGTACTTC. Encoded protein: CASSQPGLTYEQYF.

The chain is built from TRBV27 and TRBJ1-6; perhaps TRBD1 as D (5 bases). The CDR3 runs to 14 residues. Germline V gives CDR1 MNHEY, CDR2 SMNVEV (reference sequence). The germline V and J ends were trimmed by 5 bases and 8 bases, with 13 bases remaining between them. The CDR3 loop is CASSLDLRDSPLHF. In nucleotides, the CDR3 is TGTGCCAGCAGTCTCGACCTCAGGGATTCACCCCTCCACTTT.

The V and J genes are TRBV5-4 and TRBJ2-5; 9 bases match TRBD1. The CDR3 runs to 14 residues. The germline V gene encodes CDR1 SGHNT and CDR2 YYREEE (reference sequence). The V segment lost 5 bases and the J segment 4 bases; nucleotides outside the gene matches: 6. CDR3 region: CASRTGGKGETQYF. The DNA of the CDR3 is TGTGCCAGCAGGACAGGGGGAAAGGGAGAGACCCAGTACTTC.

V and J are TRBV7-2 and TRBJ2-7, with TRBD1 matching 8 bases. This CDR3 has 16 residues. V lost 4 bases, J lost 0 bases, and 8 bases stayed unmatched. Germline V gives CDR1 SGHTA, CDR2 FQGNSA. CDR3: CASSSLGQGYSYEQYF. In DNA, the CDR3 is TGTGCCAGCAGCTCCCTTGGACAGGGCTACTCCTACGAGCAGTACTTC.

J is TRBJ1-2 and V is TRBV6-1, with 9 bases aligning to TRBD1. J was trimmed by 4 bases and V by 2 bases; bases with no gene match: 5. Germline V lookup: CDR1 MNHNS, CDR2 SASEGT. The CDR3 contains 15 residues. CDR3 coding DNA: TGTGCCAGCAGTGAATCGGGACAGGGAACCTATGGCTACACCTTC. The encoded protein is CASSESGQGTYGYTF.

This sequence joins TRBV7-3 and TRBJ2-7; 7 bases agree with TRBD2. CDR1 is SGHTA and CDR2 is FQGTGA in the germline V gene. The CDR3 totals 14 residues. The V and J ends lost 3 bases and 4 bases, in that order; junction bases with no gene match: 6. CDR3 nucleotide sequence: TGTGCCAGCAGCTTGGCGGGAGTAGGGTACGAGCAGTACTTC. Its protein product is CASSLAGVGYEQYF.

The gene calls are TRBV18 and TRBJ1-1, with 7 bases lining up with TRBD1. J was trimmed by 0 bases and V by 2 bases; bases with no gene match: 3. CDR1 and CDR2 from the germline V gene are KGHSH and LQKENI. The CDR3 contains 15 residues. DNA of the CDR3: TGTGCCAGCTCACCATGGGGACAGTTGAACACTGAAGCTTTCTTT. Translated: CASSPWGQLNTEAFF.

This clone was observed a handful of times. CDR3 residues: CAYQMTGELFF. The CDR3 coding sequence is TGTGCCTACCAGATGACCGGGGAGCTGTTTTTT. This chain connects TRBV30 to TRBJ2-2; no clear D. The V gene lost 7 bases and the J gene lost 5 bases, with 8 bases spanning the gap. This CDR3 has 11 residues. The germline gives CDR1 GTSNPN, CDR2 SVGIG (reference sequence).

The V and J genes are TRBV6-4 and TRBJ1-6, with D unresolved. The CDR3 runs to 13 residues. From germline, CDR1 is MRHNA and CDR2 SNTAGT. The V end was cut by 10 bases, the J end by 5 bases, with 12 bases between. The CDR3 here is CATALQHNSPLHF. The CDR3 DNA reads as TGTGCCACTGCATTACAACATAATTCACCCCTCCACTTT.

This clone was detected a few times. At the DNA level, this CDR3 is encoded by other sequences in the same sample as well. The CDR3, as DNA: TGTGCCAGCAGTCCCGGGGGGGCTAATGAAAAACTGTTTTTT. It encodes CASSPGGANEKLFF. The chain couples TRBV28 to TRBJ1-4, with a possible D match to TRBD1 (5 bases). V was clipped by 5 bases and J by 3 bases, with 10 bases between them. CDR3 length: 14 amino acids. The germline V gene has CDR1 MDHEN and CDR2 SYDVKM.

The J gene is TRBJ2-5, the V gene TRBV11-3; D gene uncertain. The length of the CDR3 is 14 residues. Germline V gene lookup returns CDR1 SGHNT and CDR2 YENEEA. Trimming left V 1 base short and J 4 bases short, with 10 bases between. The CDR3 loop reads CASSLGTSPETQYF. CDR3 nucleotide sequence: TGTGCCAGCAGCTTAGGCACGAGCCCAGAGACCCAGTACTTC.

This CDR3 reads CASSPESGLRVSQYF. Here the CDR3 DNA reads TGTGCCAGCAGCCCCGAGAGCGGGTTGAGGGTTTCGCAGTATTTT. The chain combines TRBV4-2 with TRBJ2-3; possible D gene TRBD2, 6 bases. Germline V gives CDR1 LGHNA, CDR2 YNFKEQ. Trimming shortened V by 4 bases and J by 10 bases, and 21 bases separated the two germline ends. The CDR3 spans 15 residues.

J is TRBJ2-3 and V is TRBV7-3; tentatively, D is TRBD1 (5 bases). The CDR3 has 15 residues. The germline V gene has CDR1 SGHTA and CDR2 FQGTGA. V was clipped by 2 bases and J by 4 bases, with 13 bases between them. CDR3 nucleotides: TGTGCCAGCAGCTTATCTGGCAGGGCCGCAGATACGCAGTATTTT. It codes for CASSLSGRAADTQYF.

The J gene is TRBJ1-1, the V gene TRBV5-1; 7 bases map to TRBD1. The germline CDR1 and CDR2 sequences are SGHRS and YFSETQ. The junction had 5 bases not matched to a gene; V was cut back by 3 bases and J by 0 bases. This CDR3 has 15 residues. The CDR3 DNA reads TGCGCCAGCAGCTCCGACAGGGTCATGAACACTGAAGCTTTCTTT. As protein: CASSSDRVMNTEAFF. The whole variable domain, filled in from reference TRBV5-1 and TRBJ1-1, reads KAGVTQTPRYLIKTRGQQVTLSCSPISGHRSVSWYQQTPGQGLQFLFEYFSETQRNKGNFPGRFSGRQFSNSRSEMNVSTLELGDSALYLCASSSDRVMNTEAFFGQGTRLTVV.

The CDR3 sequence: CASRETGDGRGYTF. The CDR3 nucleotides are TGTGCCAGCAGAGAGACGGGGGATGGTAGAGGCTACACCTTC. The chain uses TRBV6-4 and TRBJ1-2; D perhaps matches TRBD1 (5 bases). The CDR3 consists of 14 residues. V was shortened by 6 bases and J by 8 bases, with 19 bases between the two germline ends. Per germline, CDR1 MRHNA and CDR2 SNTAGT.

The CDR3 spells CASSLPSGGSISNQNTDTQYF. In DNA form, the CDR3 reads TGTGCCAGCAGCTTACCGAGCGGGGGATCGATCTCCAATCAAAACACAGATACGCAGTATTTT. The rearrangement uses TRBV13 and TRBJ2-3; the match to TRBD2 covers 8 bases. Germline CDR1 is PRHDT and CDR2 is FYEKMQ (reference sequence). The CDR3 length is 21 residues. V trimming: 2 bases; J trimming: 2 bases; junction bases outside the gene matches: 21.

The genes are TRBV6-4 and TRBJ2-7, with TRBD1 matching 10 bases. After removal of 2 bases from V and 7 bases from J, the junction contained 5 bases not matched to a gene. The germline gives CDR1 MRHNA, CDR2 SNTAGT. CDR3 size: 14 residues. The CDR3: CASSDKDRGKEQYF. Here the CDR3 DNA reads TGTGCCAGCAGTGACAAGGACAGGGGGAAAGAGCAGTACTTC.

The chain joins TRBV5-1 to TRBJ2-7; 9 positions match TRBD1. In germline, CDR1 is SGHRS, CDR2 YFSETQ. After removal of 6 bases from V and 3 bases from J, the junction contained 10 bases not matched to a gene. CDR3 size: 15 residues. The CDR3 loop is CASTPEGTGIYEQYF. The CDR3 region has the DNA TGCGCCAGCACCCCGGAGGGGACAGGGATCTACGAGCAGTACTTC.